These 19 T cell receptor beta chains were all obtained from the same sample, sequenced in a study of OX40 agonist ivuxolimab in advanced cancers. Generated by immunoSEQ multiplex PCR, the TCRdb table keeps only in-frame clones and is missing some. The repertoire holds approximately 25,000 clones, with 80% to 90% as singletons. Sequencing used CD4+ or CD8+ T cells sorted from blood, obtained in a trial of the OX40 agonist ivuxolimab. The source of these receptors is an adult with an advanced solid tumor such as melanoma, head and neck, liver or kidney cancer.

The DNA of the CDR3 is TGTGCCAGCGGGGACGGTCGGGCCTACGAGCAGTACTTC. As protein: CASGDGRAYEQYF. This sequence joins TRBV5-8 and TRBJ2-7, with D perhaps assigned TRBD1 or TRBD2 (5 bases each). Germline assignment: CDR1 SGHTS and CDR2 YDEGEE. The CDR3 covers 13 residues. Between the trimmed V and J ends, which lost 7 bases and 2 bases, there was a span of 13 bases.

The chain employs TRBV7-8 and TRBJ2-7; D possibly corresponds to TRBD2 (6 bases). Germline loops: CDR1 SGHVS, CDR2 FQNEAQ. The V end was cut by 2 bases, the J end by 3 bases, with 8 bases between. The CDR3 is 13 amino acids. The CDR3 region is CASSLWGDYEQYF. The CDR3 DNA is TGTGCCAGCAGCTTATGGGGGGACTACGAGCAGTACTTC.

The chain carries TRBV11-2 and TRBJ1-5, with D possibly being TRBD1 (6 bases). Looked up from germline, CDR1 is SGHAT and CDR2 is FQNNGV. The CDR3 consists of 13 residues. Trimming cost V 1 base and J 7 bases, with 8 bases left between them. The CDR3: CASSLGGAQPQHF. CDR3 bases: TGTGCCAGCAGCTTAGGGGGGGCACAGCCCCAGCATTTT.

The chain carries TRBV7-9 and TRBJ2-3; TRBD1 or TRBD2 may be the D gene (5 bases each). Trimming removed 3 bases from V and 0 bases from J, with 13 bases in between. From germline, CDR1 is SEHNR and CDR2 FQNEAQ (reference sequence). This CDR3 region has 16 residues. CDR3 sequence (DNA): TGTGCCAGCAGCTTTTGGGGGTTCCCTAGCACAGATACGCAGTATTTT. It encodes CASSFWGFPSTDTQYF.

CDR3 loop: CASSHALSGNYEQYF. Here the CDR3 DNA reads TGCGCCAGCAGCCATGCCCTTAGCGGGAACTACGAGCAGTACTTC. The chain uses TRBV4-1 and TRBJ2-7; TRBD2 matches 8 bases. The J segment lost 3 bases and the V segment lost 3 bases, leaving 7 bases of the junction unmatched. CDR3 length: 15 residues. CDR1 is MGHRA and CDR2 is YSYEKL in the germline V gene.

The chain combines TRBV27 with TRBJ2-5, with 9 nucleotides matching TRBD2. The CDR3 spans 16 residues. V lost 7 bases and J lost 5; bases outside the gene matches: 14. From germline, CDR1 is MNHEY and CDR2 SMNVEV (reference sequence). CDR3 amino acids: CASTSSAGGPRETQYF. The CDR3 region has the DNA TGTGCCAGCACCTCCTCGGCGGGAGGGCCTCGTGAGACCCAGTACTTC.

This clone was recorded once. The chain joins TRBV5-6 to TRBJ1-2, with 7 bases identical to TRBD1. CDR1 is SGHDT, CDR2 YYEEEE, per germline. CDR3 size: 13 residues. Losses at the gene ends were 5 bases for V and 4 bases for J; bases not matched to a gene: 5. CDR3 nucleotides: TGTGCCAGCAGTCCAGGGGGGGCCTATGGCTACACCTTC. Residues: CASSPGGAYGYTF.

The genes are TRBV19 and TRBJ2-1; 8 positions agree with TRBD2. V lost 3 bases, J lost 6 bases, and 1 base stayed unmatched. This CDR3 contains 13 residues. Germline V gives CDR1 LNHDA, CDR2 SQIVND (reference sequence). CDR3 DNA: TGTGCCAGTAGTATCGGGGGGGGCAATGAGCAGTTCTTC. It yields the protein CASSIGGGNEQFF.

The chain combines TRBV19 with TRBJ1-1; no reliable D call. CDR1 is LNHDA, CDR2 SQIVND, per germline (reference sequence). This CDR3 contains 14 residues. Trimming left V 0 bases short and J 0 bases short, with 5 bases between. CDR3 region: CASSIEAVNTEAFF. CDR3 nucleotide sequence: TGTGCCAGTAGTATAGAGGCGGTGAACACTGAAGCTTTCTTT.

V usage is TRBV28 and J usage is TRBJ2-5, with TRBD1 identical over 8 bases. The DNA end lines up better with TRBJ2-7; the J call may be wrong. The CDR3 consists of 13 residues. Germline values: CDR1 MDHEN, CDR2 SYDVKM. The CDR3 region has the DNA TGTGCCAGCTACGACAGGGGAGTCTACGAGCAGTACTTC. Translation: CASYDRGVYEQYF.

In this sample, this clone turned up once. This chain links TRBV6-1 with TRBJ2-4; either TRBD1 or TRBD2 may supply D (5 bases each). This CDR3 region has 14 residues. Germline lookup yields CDR1 MNHNS and CDR2 SASEGT. V lost 9 bases and J 4 bases, leaving 16 bases between the germline ends. CDR3 in DNA: TGTGCCAGGCCCTCTGGGACGGAAAAAAACATTCAGTACTTC. It specifies CARPSGTEKNIQYF.

V and J are TRBV9 and TRBJ2-2; D is unresolved. V was pared by 0 bases and J by 1 base, with 10 bases between. The germline V gene has CDR1 SGDLS and CDR2 YYNGEE. There are 16 residues in the CDR3. The chain's CDR3 is CASSVGSGLNTGELFF. The CDR3 coding sequence is TGTGCCAGCAGCGTAGGGTCAGGATTGAACACCGGGGAGCTGTTTTTT.

This clone was detected once. The CDR3 here is CASNPWGLAGAGRIYNEQFF. CDR3 sequence (DNA): TGTGCCAGCAACCCTTGGGGACTAGCGGGAGCCGGTCGGATCTACAATGAGCAGTTCTTC. The chain has TRBV27 and TRBJ2-1, with 14 bases that match TRBD2. The CDR3 is 20 amino acids. CDR1 and CDR2 from the germline V gene are MNHEY and SMNVEV (reference sequence). Trimming cost V 7 bases and J 3 bases; bases outside gene matches: 17.

This chain connects TRBV4-1 to TRBJ2-7; TRBD2 aligns across 9 bases. This CDR3 comprises 16 residues. The V gene end was trimmed by 0 bases and the J gene end by 5 bases; junction bases not matched to a gene: 8. The germline V gene has CDR1 MGHRA and CDR2 YSYEKL. The CDR3 DNA reads as TGCGCCAGCAGCCAAGAGGTAGCGGGAGTGGGGCACGAGCAGTACTTC. Its protein product is CASSQEVAGVGHEQYF.

This clone was counted once. The chain recombines TRBV29-1 with TRBJ2-2, with 7 bases that match TRBD1. Germline V lookup: CDR1 SQVTM, CDR2 ANQGSEA. This CDR3 is built from 13 residues. V was pared by 4 bases and J by 5 bases, with 4 bases of the junction left unmatched. This chain's CDR3 is CSVVQGRTGELFF. The CDR3 nucleotides are TGCAGCGTTGTACAGGGGAGAACCGGGGAGCTGTTTTTT.

This clone was recorded once. The genes are TRBV2 and TRBJ2-1; 9 bases are a match to TRBD2. V trimming: 1 base; J trimming: 7 bases; junction bases outside the gene matches: 8. The V gene's germline CDR1 is SNHLY and CDR2 FYNNEI. The CDR3 is made up of 16 amino acids. This CDR3 reads CASSEEVAGAGNEQFF. CDR3 DNA: TGTGCCAGCAGTGAAGAAGTAGCGGGGGCGGGAAATGAGCAGTTCTTC.

CDR3 nucleotide sequence: TGTGCCAGCAGCTTAAGGGGTGGACAGGGGGCCGGGGAAAAACTGTTTTTT. This codes for CASSLRGGQGAGEKLFF. The chain uses TRBV7-2 and TRBJ1-4, with 11 bases aligning to TRBD1. The CDR3 contains 17 residues. The germline CDR1 and CDR2 sequences are SGHTA and FQGNSA. V trimming: 2 bases; J trimming: 8 bases; junction bases outside the gene matches: 10.

This clone turned up a few times. CDR3 protein: CASSQDRTGRGRKLFF. The CDR3 DNA follows: TGTGCCAGCAGCCAAGATCGGACAGGGAGAGGAAGAAAACTGTTTTTT. The chain has TRBV4-2 and TRBJ1-4; the match to TRBD1 covers 8 bases. Germline CDR1 is LGHNA and CDR2 is YNFKEQ. The CDR3 loop spans 16 amino acids. Trimming cost V 0 bases and J 10 bases; bases outside gene matches: 10.

Here the CDR3 DNA reads TGCGCCAGCAGCCAAGCAGGTTTTCGGCAGCCCCAGCATTTT. Its protein is CASSQAGFRQPQHF. The genes are TRBV4-1 and TRBJ1-5; D ambiguous. The CDR3 consists of 14 residues. CDR1 is MGHRA and CDR2 is YSYEKL in the germline V gene. V lost 1 base to trimming and J lost 7 bases, with 11 bases between them.